This passage covers 32 T cell receptor beta chains from one sample sequenced in a study of cytomegalovirus exposure and HLA in healthy donors. With 60 Vbeta and 13 Jbeta primers, the PCR was carried out. TCRdb keeps only in-frame clones here, not all; method: immunoSEQ multiplex PCR. This sample has some 200,000 clones; over 75% occur once, and the top ten carry around 4%. Source material: PBMCs. The source of these receptors is a man aged 50 to 60 in good health and CMV-seronegative.

This chain connects TRBV2 to TRBJ2-1; TRBD2 is a possible D gene (5 bases). Germline CDR1 is SNHLY and CDR2 is FYNNEI. Deletions cut 10 bases from V and 10 bases from J, with 17 bases between. CDR3 length: 12 amino acids. The CDR3 loop reads CATHQGLGEQFF. For the CDR3, the DNA is TGTGCCACCCATCAAGGACTCGGGGAGCAGTTCTTC.

This clone was seen just once. This sequence joins TRBV14 and TRBJ2-2; 7 bases line up with TRBD1. The length of the CDR3 is 18 residues. CDR1 and CDR2 from the germline V gene are SGHDN and FVKESK. The J segment lost 4 bases and the V segment lost 4 bases, leaving 15 bases of the junction unmatched. CDR3 nucleotide sequence: TGTGCCAGCAGCCGGGCCTACCGGGACAGCCGTAGCACCGGGGAGCTGTTTTTT. Its protein is CASSRAYRDSRSTGELFF.

The V call is TRBV9, the J call TRBJ1-1; the D is unclear. Germline V gene data show CDR1 as SGDLS and CDR2 as YYNGEE. This CDR3 region has 14 residues. V was clipped by 3 bases and J by 4 bases, with 13 bases between them. The CDR3 coding sequence is TGTGCCAGCAGCGACGGGAGCCGAGGCACTGAAGCTTTCTTT. Residues: CASSDGSRGTEAFF.

The V call is TRBV14, the J call TRBJ2-2; TRBD1 is a possible D gene (5 bases). Germline V lookup: CDR1 SGHDN, CDR2 FVKESK. Trimming shortened V by 6 bases and J by 2 bases, and 10 bases separated the two germline ends. The CDR3 has 14 residues. This CDR3 reads CASRRDRNTGELFF. CDR3 sequence (DNA): TGTGCCAGCAGACGAGACAGAAACACCGGGGAGCTGTTTTTT.

The chain links TRBV2 to TRBJ1-5; D may be TRBD1 (5 bases). This CDR3 comprises 15 residues. From germline, CDR1 is SNHLY and CDR2 FYNNEI. The ends were cut back, 4 bases at V and 6 bases at J, with 16 bases in the middle. DNA for the CDR3: TGTGCCAGCAGTGTGGGACTTGGGGGAGGTCAGCCCCAGCATTTT. It translates to CASSVGLGGGQPQHF.

This rearrangement joins TRBV19 to TRBJ1-5; weak D call: TRBD1 (5 bases). Germline V gene lookup returns CDR1 LNHDA and CDR2 SQIVND (reference sequence). V was pared by 7 bases and J by 0 bases, with 10 bases between. The CDR3 extends over 14 amino acids. This chain's CDR3 is CASNQGYSNQPQHF. As DNA, the CDR3 is TGTGCCAGTAATCAGGGCTATAGCAATCAGCCCCAGCATTTT.

V is TRBV15 and J is TRBJ2-5, with a weak D call TRBD2 (6 bases). This CDR3 is 15 amino acids long. Trimming removed 0 bases from V and 4 bases from J, with 12 bases in between. In germline, CDR1 is LNHNV, CDR2 YYDKDF (reference sequence). As DNA, the CDR3 is TGTGCCACCAGCAGAGATGGGGCGGAGGGAGAGACCCAGTACTTC. Protein sequence: CATSRDGAEGETQYF. The whole variable domain, remainder taken from reference TRBV15 and TRBJ2-5, is DAMVIQNPRYQVTQFGKPVTLSCSQTLNHNVMYWYQQKSSQAPKLLFHYYDKDFNNEADTPDNFQSRRPNTSFCFLDIRSPGLGDTAMYLCATSRDGAEGETQYFGPGTRLLVL.

The V and J genes are TRBV15 and TRBJ1-1, with no clear D. Germline-derived CDR1 and CDR2 are LNHNV and YYDKDF (reference sequence). The CDR3 runs 15 residues. V was trimmed by 3 bases and J by 1 base, leaving 12 bases between them. The CDR3 loop reads CATSSPRQQNTEAFF. In nucleotides, the CDR3 is TGTGCCACCAGCAGCCCTCGACAACAGAACACTGAAGCTTTCTTT.

This sequence joins TRBV9 and TRBJ2-1; no definite D call. CDR1 SGDLS and CDR2 YYNGEE come from the germline V gene. The CDR3 is 11 amino acids. Trimming stripped 3 bases from V and 9 bases from J, with 7 bases between. CDR3 in DNA: TGTGCCAGCAGCGCTTCGAGTGAGCAGTTCTTC. It is translated as CASSASSEQFF.

The rearrangement uses TRBV30 and TRBJ2-7, with 8 bases that match TRBD1. V lost 0 bases and J lost 5; bases outside the gene matches: 6. CDR3 length: 14 residues. CDR1 is GTSNPN and CDR2 is SVGIG in the germline V gene (reference sequence). CDR3 DNA sequence: TGTGCCTGGAGTGTAGGGGACAGGTACCACGAGCAGTACTTC. Its translation is CAWSVGDRYHEQYF.

The CDR3 DNA follows: TGTGCCAGCAGCCTGGACAGGGGTCAGACCAACGTCCTGACTTTC. Translation gives CASSLDRGQTNVLTF. The chain is built from TRBV2 and TRBJ2-6; 9 bases fit TRBD1. In germline, CDR1 is SNHLY, CDR2 FYNNEI. The CDR3 contains 15 residues. The V and J ends lost 6 bases and 8 bases, in that order; junction bases with no gene match: 8.

Here the CDR3 reads CASSSQQGSQETQYF. The CDR3 nucleotides are TGTGCCAGCTCATCCCAACAGGGTAGTCAAGAGACCCAGTACTTC. This rearrangement joins TRBV18 to TRBJ2-5; tentatively, D is TRBD1 (6 bases). Germline CDR1 reads KGHSH; CDR2 reads LQKENI. This CDR3 region has 15 residues. V gave up 5 bases and J gave up 2 bases, with 15 bases separating them.

This CDR3 reads CASRAWNQPQHF. Written as DNA, the CDR3 is TGTGCCAGCAGAGCCTGGAATCAGCCCCAGCATTTT. The V call is TRBV2, the J call TRBJ1-5; D gene ambiguous. V lost 6 bases and J lost 4, with 7 bases in between. There are 12 residues in the CDR3. Germline CDR1 is SNHLY and CDR2 is FYNNEI.

The chain combines TRBV7-2 with TRBJ2-5; 12 bases map to TRBD1. The J call is in doubt because the DNA end fits TRBJ2-7 better. Germline assignment: CDR1 SGHTA and CDR2 FQGNSA. CDR3 length: 15 residues. The CDR3 DNA is TGTGCCAGCAGCTTTAAAGGGACAGGGGGCGTCGAGCAGTACTTC. It specifies CASSFKGTGGVEQYF.

The V gene is TRBV29-1, the J gene TRBJ2-7; TRBD1 aligns across 9 bases. Germline lookup yields CDR1 SQVTM and CDR2 ANQGSEA. With 6 bases clipped from V and 2 bases from J, the junction kept 11 bases outside the gene matches. The CDR3 loop spans 15 amino acids. In DNA form, the CDR3 reads TGCAGCGTGTCACTACTTGGACAGGGGACCTACGAGCAGTACTTC. Protein sequence: CSVSLLGQGTYEQYF.

This chain connects TRBV25-1 to TRBJ2-1; 12 bases line up with TRBD2. The V gene end was trimmed by 10 bases and the J gene end by 7 bases; junction bases not matched to a gene: 17. This CDR3 is built from 17 residues. Germline V gene lookup returns CDR1 MGHDK and CDR2 SYGVNS. The CDR3 is CATQGRLAGEKINEQFF. CDR3 DNA sequence: TGTGCCACCCAGGGTCGACTAGCGGGGGAGAAGATTAATGAGCAGTTCTTC.

The J gene is TRBJ2-5, the V gene TRBV9; no firm D call. Trimming removed 4 bases from V and 0 bases from J, with 4 bases in between. Per the germline V gene, CDR1 is SGDLS and CDR2 is YYNGEE. The CDR3 sequence is 12 residues long. The CDR3: CASSRDQETQYF. CDR3 nucleotides: TGTGCCAGCAGCCGGGACCAAGAGACCCAGTACTTC.

The chain links TRBV6-5 to TRBJ2-7; tentatively, D is TRBD1 (7 bases). The CDR3 runs 16 residues. From germline, CDR1 is MNHEY and CDR2 SVGAGI. V lost 4 bases to trimming and J lost 5 bases, with 21 bases between them. This CDR3 reads CASSSSTTGTHDEQYF. CDR3 DNA: TGTGCCAGCAGTTCCTCGACGACAGGGACTCACGACGAGCAGTACTTC.

The J gene is TRBJ1-5, the V gene TRBV7-6, with D unclear. Deletions cut 5 bases from V and 7 bases from J, with 12 bases between. The CDR3 has 13 residues. Per the germline V gene, CDR1 is SGHVS and CDR2 is FNYEAQ. The CDR3 DNA reads TGTGCCAGCAGCCTCGAAGGGAGACAGCCCCAGCATTTT. It specifies CASSLEGRQPQHF.

The chain uses TRBV9 and TRBJ1-5; 11 bases are a match to TRBD1. The CDR3 is 14 amino acids. Looked up from germline, CDR1 is SGDLS and CDR2 is YYNGEE. V shed 4 bases and J 5 bases; nucleotides not matched to a gene: 2. CDR3 region: CASSLGQGDQPQHF. The CDR3 region has the DNA TGTGCCAGCAGCTTGGGACAGGGGGATCAGCCCCAGCATTTT.

V gene TRBV11-2 combines with J gene TRBJ2-5; 8 bases line up with TRBD2. Per the germline V gene, CDR1 is SGHAT and CDR2 is FQNNGV. There are 17 residues in the CDR3. The V and J ends lost 2 bases and 2 bases, in that order; junction bases with no gene match: 10. The CDR3 region is CASSLWFSGTFQETQYF. The DNA of the CDR3 is TGTGCCAGCAGCTTATGGTTTAGCGGGACCTTTCAAGAGACCCAGTACTTC.

This clone was recorded once. The gene calls are TRBV29-1 and TRBJ1-1; the D is unclear. The CDR3 loop spans 14 amino acids. Trimming shortened V by 7 bases and J by 2 bases, and 17 bases separated the two germline ends. The germline gives CDR1 SQVTM, CDR2 ANQGSEA. CDR3 in DNA: TGCAGCGCTGCGCTGGGTACAGTCAACACTGAAGCTTTCTTT. Its translation is CSAALGTVNTEAFF. The variable domain in full, completed from reference TRBV29-1 and TRBJ1-1, reads SAVISQKPSRDICQRGTSLTIQCQVDSQVTMMFWYRQQPGQSLTLIATANQGSEATYESGFVIDKFPISRPNLTFSTLTVSNMSPEDSSIYLCSAALGTVNTEAFFGQGTRLTVV.

A few counts support this clone. V gene TRBV5-4 combines with J gene TRBJ2-5, with D possibly matching TRBD2 (6 bases). The CDR3 contains 13 residues. Germline CDR1 reads SGHNT; CDR2 reads YYREEE (reference sequence). The V and J ends lost 2 bases and 6 bases respectively, with 11 bases between them. The DNA for the CDR3 is TGTGCCAGCAGCTTCTCACGGGAGCAGACCCAGTACTTC. This encodes CASSFSREQTQYF.

This chain uses TRBV6-5 with TRBJ2-5; tentatively, D is TRBD2 (5 bases). From germline, CDR1 is MNHEY and CDR2 SVGAGI. CDR3 length: 13 amino acids. Trimming left V 5 bases short and J 3 bases short, with 10 bases between. CDR3 DNA sequence: TGTGCCAGCAGTCCCAACGGGAAAGAGACCCAGTACTTC. It specifies CASSPNGKETQYF.

The J gene is TRBJ1-1, the V gene TRBV15, with D perhaps matching TRBD1 (5 bases). The germline V gene has CDR1 LNHNV and CDR2 YYDKDF (reference sequence). The CDR3 loop spans 13 amino acids. Trimming cost V 5 bases and J 7 bases, with 14 bases left between them. The CDR3 here is CATSAGDLDEAFF. DNA of the CDR3: TGTGCCACCAGCGCGGGGGACCTCGATGAAGCTTTCTTT.

The chain is built from TRBV6-5 and TRBJ1-2; TRBD1 matches at 7 bases. Germline CDR1 MNHEY, CDR2 SVGAGI. J was trimmed by 8 bases and V by 5 bases; bases with no gene match: 5. This CDR3 has 12 amino acids. The CDR3 DNA sequence: TGTGCCAGCAGTAGGGACAGAAACGGCTACACCTTC. Translated, it gives CASSRDRNGYTF.

This chain connects TRBV4-3 to TRBJ2-3; D is undetermined. Germline values: CDR1 LGHNA, CDR2 YSLEER. CDR3 length: 15 residues. The V end was cut by 1 base, the J end by 4 bases, with 12 bases between. The CDR3: CASSQGIRRADTQYF. The CDR3 nucleotides are TGCGCCAGCAGCCAAGGTATCCGTCGGGCAGATACGCAGTATTTT.

This clone was recorded once. V usage is TRBV27 and J usage is TRBJ1-6; D might be TRBD1 (5 bases). Germline values: CDR1 MNHEY, CDR2 SMNVEV (reference sequence). The V end lost 7 bases, the J end lost 5 bases, and 15 bases lay between the germline ends. CDR3 length: 15 amino acids. CDR3 loop: CASKPGTVDNSPLHF. CDR3 coding DNA: TGTGCCAGCAAACCGGGGACTGTAGATAATTCACCCCTCCACTTT.

The chain links TRBV11-3 to TRBJ2-1, with D maybe TRBD1 (5 bases). The CDR3 has 15 residues. The germline CDR1 and CDR2 sequences are SGHNT and YENEEA. Trimming cost V 5 bases and J 1 base, with 12 bases left between them. The CDR3 nucleotides read TGTGCCAGCAGCGATTTTGACAGATCCTACAATGAGCAGTTCTTC. Protein sequence: CASSDFDRSYNEQFF.

The chain has TRBV15 and TRBJ1-4, with 7 positions matching TRBD1. The CDR3 totals 15 residues. Germline assignment: CDR1 LNHNV and CDR2 YYDKDF (reference sequence). J was trimmed by 8 bases and V by 1 base; bases with no gene match: 7. The CDR3: CATSRGQGGEEKLFF. The CDR3 DNA is TGTGCCACCAGCAGAGGACAGGGCGGGGAAGAAAAACTGTTTTTT.

This clone was found once. This chain joins TRBV9 and TRBJ1-3; D might be TRBD1 (6 bases). Trimming took off 0 bases at V and 8 bases at J, with 15 bases between the two ends. The germline V gene has CDR1 SGDLS and CDR2 YYNGEE. This CDR3 contains 15 residues. The CDR3 region has the DNA TGTGCCAGCAGCGTAGCTACGGGGAGGGGGGACACCATATATTTT. Translating gives CASSVATGRGDTIYF.

The chain links TRBV4-1 to TRBJ1-5; a possible D gene is TRBD1 (5 bases). Trimming left V 7 bases short and J 5 bases short, with 18 bases between. Germline loops: CDR1 MGHRA, CDR2 YSYEKL. This CDR3 is built from 15 residues. The CDR3 spells CASTRQLSGDQPQHF. CDR3 nucleotide sequence: TGCGCCAGCACCAGACAGCTTTCGGGGGATCAGCCCCAGCATTTT.